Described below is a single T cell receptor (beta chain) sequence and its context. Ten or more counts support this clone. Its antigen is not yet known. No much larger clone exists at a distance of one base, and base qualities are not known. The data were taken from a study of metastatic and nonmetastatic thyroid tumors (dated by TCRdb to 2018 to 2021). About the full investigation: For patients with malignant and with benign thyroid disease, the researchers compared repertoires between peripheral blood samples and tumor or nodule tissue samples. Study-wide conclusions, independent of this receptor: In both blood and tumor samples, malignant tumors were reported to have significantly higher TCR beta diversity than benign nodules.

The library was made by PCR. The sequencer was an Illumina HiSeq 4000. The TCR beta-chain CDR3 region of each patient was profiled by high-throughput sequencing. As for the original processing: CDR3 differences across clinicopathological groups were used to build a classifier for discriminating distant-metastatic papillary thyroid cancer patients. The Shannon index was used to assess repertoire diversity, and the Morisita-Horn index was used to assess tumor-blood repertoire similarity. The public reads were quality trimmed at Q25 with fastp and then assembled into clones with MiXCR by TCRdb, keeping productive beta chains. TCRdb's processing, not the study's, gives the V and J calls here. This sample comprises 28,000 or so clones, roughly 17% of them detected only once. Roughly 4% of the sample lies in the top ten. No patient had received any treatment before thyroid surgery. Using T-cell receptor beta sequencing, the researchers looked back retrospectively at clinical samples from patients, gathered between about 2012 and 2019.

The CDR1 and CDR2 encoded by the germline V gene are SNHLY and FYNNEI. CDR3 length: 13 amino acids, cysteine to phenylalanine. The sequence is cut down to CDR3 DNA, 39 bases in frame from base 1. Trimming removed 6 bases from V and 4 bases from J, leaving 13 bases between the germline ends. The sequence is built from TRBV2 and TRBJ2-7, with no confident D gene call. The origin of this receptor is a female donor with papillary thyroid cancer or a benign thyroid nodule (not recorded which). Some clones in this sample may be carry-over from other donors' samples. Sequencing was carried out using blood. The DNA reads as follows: TGTGCCAGCAGACTTCTAGGATTGTACGAGCAGTACTTC. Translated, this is CASRLLGLYEQYF.